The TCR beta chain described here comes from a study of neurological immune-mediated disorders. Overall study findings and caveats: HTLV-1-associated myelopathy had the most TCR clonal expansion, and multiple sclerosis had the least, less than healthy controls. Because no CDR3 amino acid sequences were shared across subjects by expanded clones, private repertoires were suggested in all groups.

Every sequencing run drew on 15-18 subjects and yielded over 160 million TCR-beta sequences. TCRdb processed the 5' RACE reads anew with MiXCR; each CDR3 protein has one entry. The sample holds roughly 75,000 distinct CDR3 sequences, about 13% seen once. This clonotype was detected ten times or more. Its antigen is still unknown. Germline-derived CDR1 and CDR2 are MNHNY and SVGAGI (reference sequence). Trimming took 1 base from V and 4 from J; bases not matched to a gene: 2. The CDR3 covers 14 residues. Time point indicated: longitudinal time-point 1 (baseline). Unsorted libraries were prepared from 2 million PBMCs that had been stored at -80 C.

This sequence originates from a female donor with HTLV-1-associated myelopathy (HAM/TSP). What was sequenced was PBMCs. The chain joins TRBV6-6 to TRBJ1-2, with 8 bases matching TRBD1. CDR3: CASSYLDRAYGYTF. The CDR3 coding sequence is TGTGCCAGCAGTTACTTGGACAGGGCCTATGGCTACACCTTC.